These 3 T cell receptor beta chains originate from one sample sequenced in a study of glioma-infiltrating T cells after dendritic cell vaccination. Data came from immunoSEQ multiplex PCR; TCRdb stores just in-frame clones and leaves some out. The profile shows 100,000 or so clones, over 80% of them singletons. The time point is: after dendritic cell vaccination, including at tumor progression/relapse. The starting material was blood, obtained after dendritic cell vaccination. These receptors all come from a human donor with glioblastoma.

The V and J genes are TRBV5-1 and TRBJ2-2; D is uncertain. This CDR3 is 15 amino acids long. V lost 0 bases, J lost 0 bases, and 6 bases lay in between. Germline V gives CDR1 SGHRS, CDR2 YFSETQ. The DNA of the CDR3 is TGCGCCAGCAGCTTGGGGAGCGCGAACACCGGGGAGCTGTTTTTT. This encodes CASSLGSANTGELFF.

This clone was recorded once. The CDR3 region is CASSLSGTGSREQYF. As DNA, the CDR3 is TGTGCCAGCAGTTTGTCCGGGACAGGGTCGCGGGAGCAGTACTTC. The rearrangement joins TRBV28 to TRBJ2-7; 9 positions match TRBD1. Losses at the gene ends were 3 bases for V and 7 bases for J; bases not matched to a gene: 10. The CDR3 runs 15 residues. Per the germline V gene, CDR1 is MDHEN and CDR2 is SYDVKM.

This chain uses TRBV5-1 with TRBJ1-3; 8 bases align to TRBD1. The junction had 4 bases not matched to a gene; V was cut back by 0 bases and J by 5 bases. The length of the CDR3 is 15 residues. Germline loops: CDR1 SGHRS, CDR2 YFSETQ. The CDR3 here is CASSLGQGARNTIYF. The CDR3 bases are TGCGCCAGCAGCTTGGGGCAGGGGGCGCGAAACACCATATATTTT.